The 32 T cell receptor beta chains below were found in one sample sequenced in a study of control samples from healthy donors and cancer patients. Data came from immunoSEQ multiplex PCR; TCRdb stores just in-frame clones and leaves some out. The repertoire holds roughly 130,000 clones, with around 93% as singletons. Sequencing was carried out using PBMCs. The receptors shown here come from a man aged 45-65 years with head and neck cancer.

This clone occurred once. The CDR3 reads CASSLGGILSYEQYF. CDR3 sequence (DNA): TGTGCCAGCAGCTTGGGTGGTATCCTCTCCTACGAGCAGTACTTC. The gene calls are TRBV7-9 and TRBJ2-7; D unclear. V shed 3 bases and J shed 0 bases, with 12 bases lying between them. This CDR3 region has 15 residues. CDR1 and CDR2 (germline): SEHNR, FQNEAQ (reference sequence).

The V and J genes are TRBV5-5 and TRBJ1-1; 8 bases align to TRBD1. This CDR3 comprises 17 residues. The V segment lost 4 bases and the J segment 1 base; nucleotides outside the gene matches: 12. Germline CDR1 SGHKS, CDR2 YYEKEE (reference sequence). CDR3 sequence reads: CASSPISRTGGNTEAFF. DNA of the CDR3: TGTGCCAGCAGCCCCATATCACGAACAGGGGGGAACACTGAAGCTTTCTTT.

The chain couples TRBV5-1 to TRBJ2-7; D perhaps matches TRBD1 (5 bases). This CDR3 is 15 amino acids long. The germline V gene encodes CDR1 SGHRS and CDR2 YFSETQ. Trimming removed 0 bases at V and 0 bases at J, with 10 bases between. The CDR3 is CASSLAVGASYEQYF. CDR3 nucleotide sequence: TGCGCCAGCAGCTTGGCCGTAGGGGCCTCCTACGAGCAGTACTTC.

V is TRBV6-1 and J is TRBJ1-5; 8 bases are shared with TRBD1. This CDR3 has 14 amino acids. The J segment lost 8 bases and the V segment lost 2 bases, leaving 5 bases of the junction unmatched. CDR1 MNHNS and CDR2 SASEGT come from the germline V gene. The CDR3 region is CASSERRQGKPQHF. In nucleotides, the CDR3 is TGTGCCAGCAGTGAACGGAGACAGGGGAAGCCCCAGCATTTT.

This chain joins TRBV18 and TRBJ2-7; D call uncertain. Germline values: CDR1 KGHSH, CDR2 LQKENI. The length of the CDR3 is 12 residues. Trimming removed 3 bases from V and 3 bases from J, with 6 bases in between. The CDR3 DNA is TGTGCCAGCTCACCGCAGGACTACGAGCAGTACTTC. This encodes CASSPQDYEQYF. Full variable domain (remainder filled in from reference TRBV18 and TRBJ2-7): NAGVMQNPRHLVRRRGQEARLRCSPMKGHSHVYWYRQLPEEGLKFMVYLQKENIIDESGMPKERFSAEFPKEGPSILRIQQVVRGDSAAYFCASSPQDYEQYFGPGTRLTVT.

The V gene is TRBV5-1, the J gene TRBJ1-4; perhaps TRBD1 as D (5 bases). Germline CDR1 reads SGHRS; CDR2 reads YFSETQ. The CDR3 covers 17 residues. V was cut by 4 bases and J by 3 bases, with 19 bases left in between. The CDR3 sequence: CASSPRKRGGANEKLFF. Written as DNA, the CDR3 is TGCGCCAGCAGCCCACGAAAACGGGGGGGGGCTAATGAAAAACTGTTTTTT.

The V and J genes are TRBV9 and TRBJ2-1; the match to TRBD2 covers 11 bases. Trimming removed 4 bases from V and 2 bases from J; junction bases left unmatched: 2. Germline loops: CDR1 SGDLS, CDR2 YYNGEE. The CDR3 sequence is 15 residues long. CDR3 in amino acids: CASSTSGGAYNEQFF. The CDR3 region has the DNA TGTGCCAGCAGCACTAGCGGGGGAGCCTACAATGAGCAGTTCTTC.

The chain employs TRBV9 and TRBJ2-7; D is ambiguous. V gave up 2 bases and J gave up 2 bases, with 8 bases separating them. The CDR3 loop spans 13 amino acids. Looked up from germline, CDR1 is SGDLS and CDR2 is YYNGEE. CDR3 bases: TGTGCCAGCAGCGTTAGCCCAGCCTACGAGCAGTACTTC. Translated: CASSVSPAYEQYF.

This chain joins TRBV7-3 and TRBJ2-6; weak D call: TRBD2 (5 bases). Germline V CDR1 and CDR2: SGHTA, FQGTGA. This CDR3 spans 18 amino acids. V was trimmed by 2 bases and J by 0 bases, leaving 14 bases between them. CDR3 in amino acids: CASSLGDYDNSGANVLTF. Here the CDR3 DNA reads TGTGCCAGCAGCTTAGGCGACTACGACAACTCTGGGGCCAACGTCCTGACTTTC.

The CDR3 protein is CASSIGSNTEAFF. As DNA, the CDR3 is TGTGCCAGCAGTATAGGCAGTAACACTGAAGCTTTCTTT. The rearrangement joins TRBV9 to TRBJ1-1, with D hard to call. The V end was cut by 5 bases, the J end by 2 bases, with 10 bases between. Germline values: CDR1 SGDLS, CDR2 YYNGEE. The CDR3 extends over 13 amino acids.

The rearrangement uses TRBV27 and TRBJ2-5; 14 bases are a match to TRBD2. The V gene's germline CDR1 is MNHEY and CDR2 SMNVEV (reference sequence). The CDR3 is 18 residues long. V dropped 0 bases and J dropped 7; count of bases not matched to a gene: 10. In DNA, the CDR3 is TGTGCCAGCAGTTTATCCCCGGGACTAGCGGGGGTGGGCGGGACCCAGTACTTC. It translates to CASSLSPGLAGVGGTQYF.

The V call is TRBV7-6, the J call TRBJ2-5, with TRBD2 matching over 7 bases. V dropped 5 bases and J dropped 3; count of bases not matched to a gene: 3. Germline lookup yields CDR1 SGHVS and CDR2 FNYEAQ. There are 13 residues in the CDR3. Here the CDR3 reads CASSRTRKETQYF. The DNA for the CDR3 is TGTGCCAGCAGCAGGACTAGGAAAGAGACCCAGTACTTC.

The chain recombines TRBV6-6 with TRBJ2-7; 7 bases are shared with TRBD2. The V and J ends lost 7 bases and 0 bases, in that order; junction bases with no gene match: 3. From germline, CDR1 is MNHNY and CDR2 SVGAGI (reference sequence). This CDR3 is built from 13 residues. CDR3 residues: CASTERGSYEQYF. CDR3 in DNA: TGTGCCAGCACCGAGCGGGGCTCCTACGAGCAGTACTTC.

This sequence joins TRBV7-5 and TRBJ2-3; the D segment call TRBD2 is taken from the table without a DNA check. TRBV7-5 is listed as a pseudogene. The CDR3 sequence is 16 residues long. CDR3 sequence (DNA): TGTGTCAGAAGCTTATCTTCAGCGGGGCCCACAGATACGCAGTATTTT. This sequence encodes CVRSLSSAGPTDTQYF.

The V call is TRBV6-1, the J call TRBJ2-7; D might be TRBD1 (6 bases). The CDR3 runs to 15 residues. Trimming stripped 2 bases from V and 4 bases from J, with 15 bases between. Germline-derived CDR1 and CDR2 are MNHNS and SASEGT. The CDR3, as DNA: TGTGCCAGCAGTGAATCTAAAGGGGGAGAGTACGAGCAGTACTTC. Its translation: CASSESKGGEYEQYF.

The J gene is TRBJ2-7, the V gene TRBV6-2 or TRBV6-3, with D tentatively TRBD2 (6 bases). This CDR3 is 14 amino acids long. Deletions cut 4 bases from V and 3 bases from J, with 13 bases between. CDR1 and CDR2 (germline): MNHEY, SVGEGT. CDR3 in amino acids: CASSFGGTYYEQYF. The CDR3 region has the DNA TGTGCCAGCAGTTTTGGGGGGACCTACTACGAGCAGTACTTC.

V usage is TRBV5-5 and J usage is TRBJ1-1; the match to TRBD1 covers 8 bases. The CDR3 is 15 amino acids. The V and J ends lost 4 bases and 2 bases, in that order; junction bases with no gene match: 7. The germline V gene has CDR1 SGHKS and CDR2 YYEKEE (reference sequence). CDR3 DNA sequence: TGTGCCAGCAGCCCAACGGACAGGGCTAACACTGAAGCTTTCTTT. Protein: CASSPTDRANTEAFF.

This chain joins TRBV9 and TRBJ1-2; 9 positions match TRBD1. The CDR3 loop spans 16 amino acids. The germline gives CDR1 SGDLS, CDR2 YYNGEE. Trimming at V came to 0 bases and at J to 8 bases, leaving 11 bases not matched to a gene. The CDR3, as DNA: TGTGCCAGCAGCGTAGCTACGAGGACAGGGGTTCACGGCTACACCTTC. Its protein product is CASSVATRTGVHGYTF.

The chain couples TRBV5-1 to TRBJ1-4; D remains unclear. Between the trimmed V and J ends, which lost 0 bases and 4 bases, there was a span of 10 bases. The V gene's germline CDR1 is SGHRS and CDR2 YFSETQ. The CDR3 totals 15 residues. CDR3 sequence: CASSLGTVDNEKLFF. CDR3 nucleotides: TGCGCCAGCAGCTTGGGGACGGTCGATAATGAAAAACTGTTTTTT.

This rearrangement joins TRBV18 to TRBJ1-1; 9 bases agree with TRBD1. The trim removed 3 bases at V and 7 bases at J, leaving 6 bases unmatched. This CDR3 is built from 14 residues. Germline lookup yields CDR1 KGHSH and CDR2 LQKENI. This chain's CDR3 is CASSPRGGQGEAFF. The DNA for the CDR3 is TGTGCCAGCTCACCCCGAGGGGGACAGGGTGAAGCTTTCTTT.

The chain recombines TRBV19 with TRBJ2-3; 9 bases map to TRBD2. Per germline, CDR1 LNHDA and CDR2 SQIVND (reference sequence). V lost 3 bases, J lost 8 bases, and 6 bases stayed unmatched. The CDR3 has 14 residues. The CDR3, as DNA: TGTGCCAGTAGTATCGGACTAGCGAGGGTTACGCAGTATTTT. As protein: CASSIGLARVTQYF. The entire variable domain, with the rest obtained from reference TRBV19 and TRBJ2-3, is as follows: DGGITQSPKYLFRKEGQNVTLSCEQNLNHDAMYWYRQDPGQGLRLIYYSQIVNDFQKGDIAEGYSVSREKKESFPLTVTSAQKNPTAFYLCASSIGLARVTQYFGPGTRLTVL.

The rearrangement joins TRBV3-1 (or the pseudogene TRBV3-2) to TRBJ2-2; D unclear. V dropped 1 base and J dropped 6 bases, with 12 bases sitting between them. Germline V CDR1 and CDR2: LGHDT, YNNKEL (reference sequence). CDR3 length: 15 residues. The chain's CDR3 is CASSQGIGFPGELFF. CDR3 nucleotide sequence: TGTGCCAGCAGCCAAGGGATAGGTTTCCCCGGGGAGCTGTTTTTT.

The rearrangement links TRBV30 to TRBJ2-7; tentatively, D is TRBD1 or TRBD2 (6 bases each). CDR1 and CDR2 (germline): GTSNPN, SVGIG (reference sequence). With 0 bases removed from V and 6 bases from J, the gap between germline ends came to 9 bases. This CDR3 is 12 amino acids long. Here the CDR3 DNA reads TGTGCCTGGAGTGTAGGGGGGACCGAGCAGTACTTC. This translates into CAWSVGGTEQYF.

By its share, this clone is medium-sized. The chain uses TRBV6-2 or TRBV6-3 and TRBJ1-6; D unclear. The ends were cut back, 4 bases at V and 7 bases at J, with 11 bases in the middle. This CDR3 has 14 residues. CDR1 is MNHEY and CDR2 is SVGEGT in the germline V gene. CDR3 coding DNA: TGTGCCAGCAGTTTCATGACGGAGAATTCACCCCTCCACTTT. It yields the protein CASSFMTENSPLHF.

The V call is TRBV9, the J call TRBJ1-2, with TRBD1 as a possible D gene (5 bases). The germline V gene encodes CDR1 SGDLS and CDR2 YYNGEE. V lost 0 bases and J 4 bases, leaving 10 bases between the germline ends. This CDR3 is built from 14 residues. The CDR3 sequence: CASSVVDKGYGYTF. CDR3 DNA: TGTGCCAGCAGCGTAGTGGACAAGGGCTATGGCTACACCTTC.

J is TRBJ2-5 and V is TRBV14; TRBD2 matches at 10 bases. Germline CDR1 SGHDN, CDR2 FVKESK. V was clipped by 1 base and J by 2 bases; unmatched bases: 1. The length of the CDR3 is 15 residues. The CDR3 is CASSQALAGQETQYF. The CDR3 DNA reads as TGTGCCAGCAGCCAAGCACTAGCGGGGCAAGAGACCCAGTACTTC.

The chain is built from TRBV30 and TRBJ1-2; 8 nucleotides line up with TRBD1. Germline trimming cut 4 bases from V and 8 bases from J; bases unmatched to any gene: 3. Germline lookup yields CDR1 GTSNPN and CDR2 SVGIG (reference sequence). The CDR3 is 11 residues long. In DNA form, the CDR3 reads TGTGCCTGGAACAGGGGGTACGGCTACACCTTC. Translation gives CAWNRGYGYTF.

The rearrangement uses TRBV4-3 and TRBJ2-1; a possible D gene is TRBD1 (6 bases). The CDR3 runs 16 residues. V was shortened by 0 bases and J by 4 bases, with 13 bases between the two germline ends. Germline CDR1 and CDR2: LGHNA and YSLEER. The CDR3, as DNA: TGCGCCAGCAGCCAAGATCAGGGGAGAACGTACAATGAGCAGTTCTTC. Its translation is CASSQDQGRTYNEQFF.

V gene TRBV24-1 combines with J gene TRBJ1-2, with TRBD1 matching over 8 bases. This CDR3 has 16 amino acids. Germline V gives CDR1 KGHDR, CDR2 SFDVKD. Unmatched junction bases numbered 12, after V lost 3 bases and J lost 7 bases. Here the CDR3 reads CATSDPHGQGDSGYTF. The CDR3, as DNA: TGTGCCACCAGTGATCCCCACGGACAGGGAGATTCTGGCTACACCTTC.

The chain recombines TRBV27 with TRBJ2-3; 9 bases map to TRBD1. Losses at the gene ends were 5 bases for V and 6 bases for J; bases not matched to a gene: 9. Per the germline V gene, CDR1 is MNHEY and CDR2 is SMNVEV (reference sequence). The CDR3 consists of 15 residues. Here the CDR3 reads CASSPPRTGVDTQYF. Here the CDR3 DNA reads TGTGCCAGCAGTCCCCCGAGGACAGGGGTGGATACGCAGTATTTT.

This sequence joins TRBV4-2 and TRBJ2-5; D is unclear. CDR1 and CDR2 from the germline V gene are LGHNA and YNFKEQ. The V and J ends lost 1 base and 2 bases respectively, with 5 bases between them. The CDR3 is 13 residues long. The CDR3 DNA is TGTGCCAGCAGCCAAGGGCGGCAAGAGACCCAGTACTTC. Translating it yields CASSQGRQETQYF.

Note on this clone: Other DNA variants within this sample encode the same CDR3. The chain is built from TRBV14 and TRBJ2-7; 7 bases are a match to TRBD1. Germline V CDR1 and CDR2: SGHDN, FVKESK. CDR3 size: 13 residues. Trimming at V came to 4 bases and at J to 4 bases, leaving 4 bases not matched to a gene. The CDR3 protein is CASSPWTGYEQYF. In nucleotides, the CDR3 is TGTGCCAGCAGCCCCTGGACAGGTTACGAGCAGTACTTC. The full variable domain, its missing parts supplied by reference TRBV14 and TRBJ2-7, is EAGVTQFPSHSVIEKGQTVTLRCDPISGHDNLYWYRRVMGKEIKFLLHFVKESKQDESGMPNNRFLAERTGGTYSTLKVQPAELEDSGVYFCASSPWTGYEQYFGPGTRLTVT.